These 32 T cell receptor beta chains share one sample of origin, sequenced in a study of human T cells and chemical hapten exposure. Time point indicated: patch test 3, about 24 weeks after DPC sensitization. Treatment given: therapeutic diphenylcyclopropenone sensitization with weekly scalp DPC. TCRdb reprocessed the RACE reads with MiXCR, giving one entry per CDR3 protein. The sample shows roughly 200,000 distinct CDR3 sequences, around 23% of them seen only once. This sample comprised whole blood, obtained in connection with sensitization to the hapten diphenylcyclopropenone (DPC). The receptors originated from a woman aged 40 to 50 with alopecia areata. Some clones in this sample may be carry-over from other donors' samples.

This sequence joins TRBV20-1 and TRBJ2-5, with 8 bases lining up with TRBD1. The CDR3 has 13 amino acids. From germline, CDR1 is DFQATT and CDR2 SNEGSKA (reference sequence). Trimming removed 5 bases from V and 7 bases from J; junction bases left unmatched: 9. CDR3 in DNA: TGCAGTGCTCAAACAGGGGGAATTGGGACCCAGTACTTC. Its protein is CSAQTGGIGTQYF.

The chain links TRBV20-1 to TRBJ2-7; D might be TRBD2 (5 bases). Germline lookup yields CDR1 DFQATT and CDR2 SNEGSKA (reference sequence). The CDR3 has 13 residues. V lost 4 bases and J 6 bases, leaving 16 bases between the germline ends. In nucleotides, the CDR3 is TGCAGTGCTATGACGGGGAGTCTCGGCGAGCAGTACTTC. It specifies CSAMTGSLGEQYF.

The chain is built from TRBV29-1 and TRBJ2-5; D ambiguous. V gave up 5 bases and J gave up 1 base, with 11 bases separating them. Germline assignment: CDR1 SQVTM and CDR2 ANQGSEA. The CDR3 is 13 residues long. CDR3 in amino acids: CSVRSGPQETQYF. For the CDR3, the DNA is TGCAGCGTTCGATCGGGTCCCCAAGAGACCCAGTACTTC.

This clonotype turned up a few times. This chain joins TRBV10-3 and TRBJ2-1; maybe TRBD2 (5 bases). V shed 8 bases and J shed 6 bases, with 20 bases lying between them. There are 15 residues in the CDR3. Looked up from germline, CDR1 is ENHRY and CDR2 is SYGVKD. The CDR3 DNA follows: TGTGCCATCGCTCCTAGCAGCCGACTATTCAATGAGCAGTTCTTC. Translated: CAIAPSSRLFNEQFF.

This clonotype appeared a few times. The V gene is TRBV19, the J gene TRBJ1-5, with D possibly matching TRBD1 (6 bases). The germline V gene has CDR1 LNHDA and CDR2 SQIVND (reference sequence). This CDR3 comprises 15 residues. Trimming took 5 bases from V and 0 from J, leaving 11 bases between them. CDR3 coding DNA: TGTGCCAGTAGTTCCGAGGGGGTTAGCAATCAGCCCCAGCATTTT. It is translated as CASSSEGVSNQPQHF.

The rearrangement uses TRBV2 and TRBJ2-3; no clear D gene. Germline CDR1 SNHLY, CDR2 FYNNEI. V was shortened by 5 bases and J by 5 bases, with 11 bases between the two germline ends. The CDR3 loop spans 13 amino acids. As DNA, the CDR3 is TGTGCCAGCAGTTATGATGAGGTAGATACGCAGTATTTT. Translated, it gives CASSYDEVDTQYF. Full variable domain (missing parts from reference TRBV2 and TRBJ2-3): EPEVTQTPSHQVTQMGQEVILRCVPISNHLYFYWYRQILGQKVEFLVSFYNNEISEKSEIFDDQFSVERPDGSNFTLKIRSTKLEDSAMYFCASSYDEVDTQYFGPGTRLTVL.

This clonotype appeared a few times. This chain uses TRBV5-1 with TRBJ1-1, with TRBD1 identical over 9 bases. V lost 0 bases to trimming and J lost 12 bases; unmatched junction nucleotides: 12. The CDR3 extends over 15 amino acids. Germline values: CDR1 SGHRS, CDR2 YFSETQ. Written as DNA, the CDR3 is TGCGCCAGCAGCTTGGAACCCACAGGGGGCGGGTGGACTTTCTTT. Residues: CASSLEPTGGGWTFF.

The sample holds a few counts of this clonotype. The gene calls are TRBV2 and TRBJ2-7; the match to TRBD1 covers 9 bases. Germline values: CDR1 SNHLY, CDR2 FYNNEI. This CDR3 is 14 amino acids long. J was trimmed by 3 bases and V by 5 bases; bases with no gene match: 5. The CDR3 DNA reads as TGTGCCAGCAGTCGCCCGGACAGGGGCTACGAGCAGTACTTC. Translation gives CASSRPDRGYEQYF. The whole variable domain, remainder taken from reference TRBV2 and TRBJ2-7, is EPEVTQTPSHQVTQMGQEVILRCVPISNHLYFYWYRQILGQKVEFLVSFYNNEISEKSEIFDDQFSVERPDGSNFTLKIRSTKLEDSAMYFCASSRPDRGYEQYFGPGTRLTVT.

The chain links TRBV29-1 to TRBJ1-2; D is perhaps TRBD1 (5 bases). In germline, CDR1 is SQVTM, CDR2 ANQGSEA. The V end was cut by 1 base, the J end by 5 bases, with 17 bases between. CDR3 size: 15 residues. CDR3 nucleotides: TGCAGCGTTGAAGGAGGAACAGGCCGCCGGTATGGCTACACCTTC. This encodes CSVEGGTGRRYGYTF.

This clonotype was counted a few times. The chain links TRBV20-1 to TRBJ2-4; TRBD1 or TRBD2 may be the D gene (5 bases each). The CDR3 loop spans 13 amino acids. Germline V gene data show CDR1 as DFQATT and CDR2 as SNEGSKA (reference sequence). Trimming pared 0 bases from V and 8 bases from J, leaving 11 bases between. In nucleotides, the CDR3 is TGCAGTGCTAGAGATGGGGCTAGCTACATTCAGTACTTC. This translates into CSARDGASYIQYF.

This chain links TRBV7-2 with TRBJ2-7, with 12 nucleotides matching TRBD2. Germline-derived CDR1 and CDR2 are SGHTA and FQGNSA. The CDR3 extends over 17 amino acids. The V segment lost 5 bases and the J segment 1 base; nucleotides outside the gene matches: 9. The CDR3, as DNA: TGTGCCAGCAGCAGGGGACTAGCGGGCCTAATTTCCTACGAGCAGTACTTC. It is translated as CASSRGLAGLISYEQYF.

The chain uses TRBV20-1 and TRBJ2-4; weak D call: TRBD1 (6 bases). The CDR3 consists of 14 residues. V was pared by 6 bases and J by 8 bases, with 20 bases between. The V gene's germline CDR1 is DFQATT and CDR2 SNEGSKA (reference sequence). The CDR3 DNA is TGCAGTGCCCAGAGGCTCCCAGGGGTGGACATTCAGTACTTC. Its translation: CSAQRLPGVDIQYF.

CDR3: CATSRDTTDTQYF. Here the CDR3 DNA reads TGTGCCACCAGCAGAGATACTACCGATACGCAGTATTTT. This rearrangement joins TRBV15 to TRBJ2-3, with D unclear. Trimming removed 0 bases at V and 6 bases at J, with 7 bases between. This CDR3 has 13 amino acids. In germline, CDR1 is LNHNV, CDR2 YYDKDF (reference sequence).

This chain links TRBV6-2 or TRBV6-3 with TRBJ2-3, with 10 bases matching TRBD2. Germline CDR1 reads MNHEY; CDR2 reads SVGEGT. The CDR3 sequence is 16 residues long. Trimming at V came to 2 bases and at J to 4 bases, leaving 6 bases not matched to a gene. As DNA, the CDR3 is TGTGCCAGCAGTTACCCGCTAGCGGGAGTTCCAGATACGCAGTATTTT. It specifies CASSYPLAGVPDTQYF.

This clonotype appeared many times. This chain links TRBV18 with TRBJ1-2, with TRBD1 matching 8 bases. Germline V CDR1 and CDR2: KGHSH, LQKENI. CDR3 length: 13 residues. Losses at the gene ends were 5 bases for V and 8 bases for J; bases not matched to a gene: 7. CDR3 bases: TGTGCCAGCTCAGCCGGACAGGGAGAAGGCTACACCTTC. Translating it yields CASSAGQGEGYTF.

The V call is TRBV27, the J call TRBJ1-4; 9 bases map to TRBD1. The CDR3 loop spans 15 amino acids. Germline CDR1 MNHEY, CDR2 SMNVEV (reference sequence). V lost 3 bases to trimming and J lost 5 bases; unmatched junction nucleotides: 4. The CDR3: CASSLRGQGNEKLFF. The CDR3 DNA reads TGTGCCAGCAGTTTGAGAGGACAGGGGAATGAAAAACTGTTTTTT.

This clonotype was detected a few times. The chain carries TRBV6-5 and TRBJ2-7; possibly TRBD1 for D (6 bases). Trimming took off 0 bases at V and 0 bases at J, with 12 bases between the two ends. Germline V CDR1 and CDR2: MNHEY, SVGAGI. This CDR3 comprises 16 residues. In DNA form, the CDR3 reads TGTGCCAGCAGTTACTCGACTGGGGGCGCCTCCTACGAGCAGTACTTC. Its translation is CASSYSTGGASYEQYF.

This clonotype occurred a few times. This chain links TRBV20-1 with TRBJ2-6; no clear D gene. Per germline, CDR1 DFQATT and CDR2 SNEGSKA (reference sequence). The V end lost 3 bases, the J end lost 6 bases, and 12 bases lay between the germline ends. CDR3 length: 14 amino acids. The CDR3: CSASSSSLANVLTF. The CDR3 bases are TGCAGTGCTAGTTCCAGTTCTCTGGCCAACGTCCTGACTTTC.

The chain uses TRBV28 and TRBJ2-7; D is uncertain. Germline-derived CDR1 and CDR2 are MDHEN and SYDVKM. This CDR3 is built from 16 residues. V was clipped by 6 bases and J by 5 bases, with 23 bases between them. The CDR3 DNA is TGTGCCAGCAGGGGCTTCAATCGGGCGCACCCGAACGAGCAGTACTTC. Translating gives CASRGFNRAHPNEQYF.

V usage is TRBV18 and J usage is TRBJ1-5; a possible D gene is TRBD1 (5 bases). Germline lookup yields CDR1 KGHSH and CDR2 LQKENI. Trimming removed 2 bases at V and 4 bases at J, with 12 bases between. The CDR3 runs 15 residues. The CDR3 protein is CASSPFDSGNQPQHF. In DNA, the CDR3 is TGTGCCAGCTCACCATTCGACAGTGGTAATCAGCCCCAGCATTTT.

The rearrangement links TRBV6-5 to TRBJ2-7; the D call may be TRBD1 or TRBD2 (5 bases each). Germline V lookup: CDR1 MNHEY, CDR2 SVGAGI. The CDR3 sequence is 11 residues long. Between the trimmed V and J ends, which lost 8 bases and 4 bases, there was a span of 9 bases. DNA of the CDR3: TGTGCCAGCCGGGACCCTTACGAGCAGTACTTC. It codes for CASRDPYEQYF.

V and J are TRBV27 and TRBJ2-3; D unclear. The CDR3 is 13 amino acids. V shed 1 base and J shed 3 bases, with 5 bases lying between them. Germline loops: CDR1 MNHEY, CDR2 SMNVEV (reference sequence). CDR3 coding DNA: TGTGCCAGCAGTTTATGGCAAACAGATACGCAGTATTTT. It codes for CASSLWQTDTQYF.

This clonotype was picked up a small number of times. This chain connects TRBV6-5 to TRBJ1-6; tentatively, D is TRBD1 (6 bases). With 7 bases removed from V and 5 bases from J, the gap between germline ends came to 12 bases. The CDR3 length is 14 residues. Germline-derived CDR1 and CDR2 are MNHEY and SVGAGI. The CDR3 nucleotides read TGTGCCAGCACGACACAGGGAAATAATTCACCCCTCCACTTT. Protein sequence: CASTTQGNNSPLHF.

The genes are TRBV20-1 and TRBJ2-3, with 7 bases aligning to TRBD2. The CDR3 has 13 residues. Germline CDR1 and CDR2: DFQATT and SNEGSKA (reference sequence). CDR3 nucleotide sequence: TGCAGCGGGGAGGGGACGAGCGCAGATACGCAGTATTTT. The encoded protein is CSGEGTSADTQYF.

V gene TRBV2 combines with J gene TRBJ2-1; 7 nucleotides align to TRBD1. The V gene's germline CDR1 is SNHLY and CDR2 FYNNEI. The ends lost 5 bases at V and 9 bases at J; junction bases unmatched: 4. This CDR3 has 12 residues. The DNA for the CDR3 is TGTGCCAGCAGTCTACAGGGGACTGAGCAGTTCTTC. Translating gives CASSLQGTEQFF.

This clonotype turned up a few times. The V gene is TRBV27, the J gene TRBJ1-1; 7 bases map to TRBD1. Germline V gene lookup returns CDR1 MNHEY and CDR2 SMNVEV (reference sequence). This CDR3 comprises 13 residues. Trimming at V came to 4 bases and at J to 4 bases, leaving 3 bases not matched to a gene. The CDR3 sequence is CASSYQGGTEAFF. CDR3 bases: TGTGCCAGCAGTTATCAGGGGGGCACTGAAGCTTTCTTT.

The chain joins TRBV7-2 to TRBJ2-1; 8 bases align to TRBD2. Germline V CDR1 and CDR2: SGHTA, FQGNSA. The CDR3 covers 17 residues. J gave up 0 bases and V 4 bases, and 8 bases lay outside the gene matches. CDR3: CASSSDQLAASYNEQFF. CDR3 nucleotides: TGTGCCAGCAGCTCCGACCAACTAGCGGCCTCCTACAATGAGCAGTTCTTC.

This clonotype was seen a handful of times. The V gene is TRBV20-1, the J gene TRBJ2-5; 10 bases agree with TRBD2. Germline V gene lookup returns CDR1 DFQATT and CDR2 SNEGSKA (reference sequence). The CDR3 totals 15 residues. The V gene end was trimmed by 2 bases and the J gene end by 4 bases; junction bases not matched to a gene: 7. The DNA for the CDR3 is TGCAGTGCTAGATCCGGGACTAGCGTTTCAGAGACCCAGTACTTC. Encoded protein: CSARSGTSVSETQYF.

This clonotype was seen a handful of times. This rearrangement joins TRBV7-9 to TRBJ2-7; tentative D call: TRBD2 (5 bases). Trimming left V 5 bases short and J 2 bases short, with 19 bases between. Germline V gives CDR1 SEHNR, CDR2 FQNEAQ (reference sequence). This CDR3 has 16 residues. The CDR3 sequence is CASSPAARLGPYEQYF. CDR3 bases: TGTGCCAGCAGCCCAGCGGCGAGGTTGGGCCCCTACGAGCAGTACTTC.

In its sample, this clonotype was seen many times. The genes are TRBV12-3 or TRBV12-4 and TRBJ2-2; no definite D call. This CDR3 contains 12 residues. V gave up 6 bases and J gave up 8 bases, with 10 bases separating them. The CDR3 region has the DNA TGTGCCAGCAGCAGGACCGTTGGGGAGCTGTTTTTT. This gives the protein CASSRTVGELFF.

The chain uses TRBV7-2 and TRBJ2-5, with D possibly matching TRBD1 (5 bases). The germline V gene encodes CDR1 SGHTA and CDR2 FQGNSA. With 3 bases removed from V and 4 bases from J, the gap between germline ends came to 9 bases. The CDR3 has 13 residues. CDR3 sequence: CASSFQGRETQYF. The CDR3 DNA sequence: TGTGCCAGCAGCTTCCAGGGCAGAGAGACCCAGTACTTC.

The chain uses TRBV28 and TRBJ2-1, with 7 bases that match TRBD1. Germline V gives CDR1 MDHEN, CDR2 SYDVKM. This CDR3 has 14 residues. V lost 3 bases to trimming and J lost 5 bases; unmatched junction nucleotides: 4. CDR3 in DNA: TGTGCCAGCAGTTTGGACAGGCCTGACAATGAGCAGTTCTTC. Its translation is CASSLDRPDNEQFF.